This record looks at one TCR beta chain sequence and its context. TCRdb processed the 5' RACE reads anew with MiXCR; each CDR3 protein has one entry. Among 350,000 to 450,000 distinct CDR3 sequences listed, 28% were seen once. V dropped 5 bases and J dropped 1 base, with 17 bases sitting between them. Per germline, CDR1 SGHKS and CDR2 YYEKEE (reference sequence). The CDR3 length is 16 residues. This specimen belongs to a study of T-cell memory formation after mild COVID-19. Study context: Clustering of TCRs was largely donor specific.

The V and J genes are TRBV5-5 and TRBJ2-3; the D gene could be TRBD1 or TRBD2 (5 bases each). This TCR derives from an adult woman who had mild COVID-19 (a few samples of this study predate the infection). Cell type and time point are not known. Sequencing was carried out using PBMCs or a T cell subset sorted from them (not recorded which). The CDR3 coding sequence is TGTGCCAGCAGGAAAGGGACGGCGGCTGGCACAGATACGCAGTATTTT. This gives the protein CASRKGTAAGTDTQYF.